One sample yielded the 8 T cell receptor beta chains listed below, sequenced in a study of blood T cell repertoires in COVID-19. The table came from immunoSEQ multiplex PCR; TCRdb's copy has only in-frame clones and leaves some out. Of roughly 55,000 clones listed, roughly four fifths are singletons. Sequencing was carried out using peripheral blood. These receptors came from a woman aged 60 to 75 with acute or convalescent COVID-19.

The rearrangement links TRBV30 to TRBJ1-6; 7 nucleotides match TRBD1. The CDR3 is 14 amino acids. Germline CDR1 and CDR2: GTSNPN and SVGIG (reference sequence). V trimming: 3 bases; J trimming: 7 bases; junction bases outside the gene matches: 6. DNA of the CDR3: TGTGCCTGGAGATCACAGGGGAAGAATTCACCCCTCCACTTT. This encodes CAWRSQGKNSPLHF.

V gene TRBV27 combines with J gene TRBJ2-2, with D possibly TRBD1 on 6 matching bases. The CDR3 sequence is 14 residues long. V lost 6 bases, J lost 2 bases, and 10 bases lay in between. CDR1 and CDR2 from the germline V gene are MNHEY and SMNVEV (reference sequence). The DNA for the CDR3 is TGTGCCAGCAGCGGACAGCCTAACACCGGGGAGCTGTTTTTT. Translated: CASSGQPNTGELFF.

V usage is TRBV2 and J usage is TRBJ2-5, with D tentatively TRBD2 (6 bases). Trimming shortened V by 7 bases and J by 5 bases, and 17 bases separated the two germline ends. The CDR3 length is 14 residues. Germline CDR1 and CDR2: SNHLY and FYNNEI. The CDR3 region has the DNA TGTGCCAGCACCGGAAGGTGGCTAGCGGAGACCCAGTACTTC. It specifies CASTGRWLAETQYF.

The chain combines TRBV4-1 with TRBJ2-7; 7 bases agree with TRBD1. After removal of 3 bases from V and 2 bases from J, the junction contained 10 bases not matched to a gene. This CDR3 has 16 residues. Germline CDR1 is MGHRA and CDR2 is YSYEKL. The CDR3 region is CASSQVFRDRAYEQYF. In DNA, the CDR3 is TGCGCCAGCAGCCAGGTATTCCGGGACAGAGCCTACGAGCAGTACTTC.

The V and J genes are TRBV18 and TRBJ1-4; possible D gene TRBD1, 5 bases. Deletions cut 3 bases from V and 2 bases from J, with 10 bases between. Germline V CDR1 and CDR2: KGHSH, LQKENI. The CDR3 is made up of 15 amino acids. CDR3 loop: CASSPSTDTNEKLFF. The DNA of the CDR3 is TGTGCCAGCTCACCCTCGACAGACACTAATGAAAAACTGTTTTTT.

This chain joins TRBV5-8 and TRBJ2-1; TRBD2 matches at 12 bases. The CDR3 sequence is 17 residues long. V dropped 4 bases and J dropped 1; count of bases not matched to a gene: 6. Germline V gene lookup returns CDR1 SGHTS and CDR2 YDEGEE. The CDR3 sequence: CASSLRTSGKSYNEQFF. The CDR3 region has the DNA TGTGCCAGCAGCCTAAGGACTAGCGGGAAGTCCTACAATGAGCAGTTCTTC.

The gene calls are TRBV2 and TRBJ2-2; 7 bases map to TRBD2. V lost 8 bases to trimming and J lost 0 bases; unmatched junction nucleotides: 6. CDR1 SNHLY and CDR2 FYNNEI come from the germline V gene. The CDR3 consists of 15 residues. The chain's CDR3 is CASAGVAANTGELFF. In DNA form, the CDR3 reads TGTGCCAGCGCGGGGGTAGCGGCGAACACCGGGGAGCTGTTTTTT.

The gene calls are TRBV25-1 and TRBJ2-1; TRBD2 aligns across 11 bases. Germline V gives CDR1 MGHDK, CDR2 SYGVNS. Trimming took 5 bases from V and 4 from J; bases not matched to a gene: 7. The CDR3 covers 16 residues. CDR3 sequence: CASSLAGGTGYNEQFF. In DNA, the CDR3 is TGTGCCAGCAGTCTAGCGGGAGGCACAGGTTACAATGAGCAGTTCTTC.